This TCR beta chain came from a study of vaccination effects on CD4 cells after COVID-19. Study results and caveats: Healthy vaccinees' vaccine-induced clones included only 1 of 255 that recognized common cold coronaviruses.

Produced via immunoSEQ multiplex PCR; TCRdb's table is partial and in-frame only. The data show about 45,000 clones, approximately 70% seen once. Details on this clone: The antigen remains unidentified.

The ends were cut back, 4 bases at V and 2 bases at J, with 12 bases in the middle. The CDR3 is 15 residues long. CDR1 and CDR2 (germline): KGHDR, SFDVKD. CD4+ T cell isolation took place after 10 days of culture. The cohort was immunized with two doses of either the BNT162b2 or mRNA-1273 vaccine. This receptor was taken from a human donor who received a COVID-19 vaccine. The specimen was CD4+ T cells from PBMCs cultured without peptide, collected after COVID-19 vaccination. The chain couples TRBV24-1 to TRBJ2-3, with a weak D call TRBD2 (5 bases). The CDR3 sequence is CATSDSRLTTDTQYF. CDR3 in DNA: TGTGCCACCAGTGACTCCAGACTAACCACAGATACGCAGTATTTT.